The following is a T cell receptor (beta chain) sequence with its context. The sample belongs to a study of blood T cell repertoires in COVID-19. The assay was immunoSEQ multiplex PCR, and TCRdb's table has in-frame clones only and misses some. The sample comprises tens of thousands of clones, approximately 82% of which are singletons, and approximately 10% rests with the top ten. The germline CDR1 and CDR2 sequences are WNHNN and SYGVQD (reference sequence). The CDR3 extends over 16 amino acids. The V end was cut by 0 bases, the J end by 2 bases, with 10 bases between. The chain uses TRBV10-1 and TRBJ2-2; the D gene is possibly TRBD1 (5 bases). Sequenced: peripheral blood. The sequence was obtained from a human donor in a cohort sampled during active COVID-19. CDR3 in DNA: TGCGCCAGCAGTGAGTCGACAGTAGGAAACACCGGGGAGCTGTTTTTT. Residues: CASSESTVGNTGELFF.